This T cell receptor beta chain appears in the sequencing data of a study of OX40 agonist ivuxolimab in advanced cancers. Context from the whole study: Ivuxolimab was an agonistic, fully human IgG2 monoclonal antibody directed against OX40 (CD134), a costimulatory receptor. Intravenous ivuxolimab was administered to patients every 2 weeks at six dose levels: 0.01, 0.1, 0.3, 1.5, 3 and 10 mg/kg. Patients were allowed to have had prior anti-PD-1, anti-PD-L1 or anti-CTLA-4 therapy, and 30% to 50% of the dose-escalation patients had previously received checkpoint inhibitors. The paper reports the monotherapy dose-escalation portion (N ≈ 50 patients) of the phase I ivuxolimab trial. Of the approximately 50 patients in dose escalation, about 20 had hepatocellular carcinoma, about 15 had melanoma, 9 had renal cell carcinoma and 9 had head and neck cancer. The purpose of peripheral TCRbeta sequencing was to test whether ivuxolimab changed TCR sequence diversity and led to clonal T-cell expansion. Partial responses were achieved by three dose-escalation patients, of whom one had hepatocellular carcinoma and two had cutaneous melanoma. In the dose-escalation cohort, 70% to 90% of patients were male, and the mean age was roughly 60 years with a range of roughly 20 to 80. Points the paper makes about the study in general: The antigen specificity of the peripheral T cells that underwent clonal expansion was not determined. Low levels of normalized T-cell clonal expansion were also shown by some nonresponding patients. On average, CD8+ T cells showed more expanded clones than CD4+ T cells after ivuxolimab. At doses of 0.1 to 3.0 mg/kg, clonal expansion of both CD4+ and CD8+ T cells in blood was seen between baseline and week 6. Partial responders in the 0.1-3.0 mg/kg groups had among the lowest normalized peripheral clonal expansion, especially among CD8+ T cells.

Notes on this clone: This receptor's antigen is unknown. Base quality data are lacking; no much larger clone is found one base away.

Patients with autoimmune disease history or receiving systemic immunosuppression were excluded from the trial. Peripheral blood for TCR sequencing was collected from all dose cohorts at baseline, on cycle 4 day 1, and on cycle 7 day 1. Samples came from an open-label, multicenter, first-in-human phase I dose-escalation trial of ivuxolimab. Adults with locally advanced or metastatic melanoma, renal cell carcinoma, hepatocellular carcinoma or head and neck squamous cell carcinoma were enrolled in the trial. Before TCR sequencing, CD4+ and CD8+ T cells were separately sorted from peripheral blood. V is pruned by 1 base and J by 6 bases, leaving 13 bases of the junction without a gene match. CDR1 and CDR2 (SGHTA, FQGNSA) derive from the germline V gene. The cysteine opens and the phenylalanine closes a CDR3 of 18 amino acids. Of the read, only the CDR3 DNA is kept; its 54 bases are in frame from base 1.

For sequencing of the TCRbeta CDR3 region, genomic DNA was extracted from the sorted cells. The immunoSEQ Assay was used to sequence the TCRbeta CDR3 regions. Drawn from immuneACCESS, this table holds only the in-frame rearrangements with V and J called that TCRdb kept. Clones are partly lost; checked studies trace under half to an unresolved V gene and leave the rest unexplained. A total of around 89,000 clones appear in this sample, roughly 88% of them only once. The ten largest clonotypes hold approximately 0.7% of the sample. The chain couples TRBV7-2 to TRBJ2-1; the junction holds 9 bases that match TRBD2. This clonotype was sampled from an adult with an advanced solid tumor such as melanoma, head and neck, liver or kidney cancer. The sample consisted of CD4+ or CD8+ T cells sorted from blood, taken in a trial of the OX40 agonist ivuxolimab. The DNA sequence follows: TGTGCCAGCAGCTTAGTAGGTAGCGGGAGCTTCGGCGCCAATGAGCAGTTCTTC. The translation is CASSLVGSGSFGANEQFF.